This TCR beta chain appears in the sequencing data of a study of CD8+ T cells in alopecia areata. Turning to the study itself: Among treated patients, oral tofacitinib was administered at 5 to 10 mg twice daily. Findings of the study overall: Researchers reported that TCR sharing among patients proved less clear than in mice, possibly HLA-linked.

Individuals with alopecia areata gave both lesional scalp punch biopsies and peripheral blood for collection. Using a FACSAria, the CD4+ and CD8+ T cells were sorted from the PBMCs. This clone has just a few counts. The antigen is undetermined. Trimming shortened V by 4 bases and J by 6 bases, and 10 bases separated the two germline ends. CDR1 and CDR2 (germline): SQVTM, ANQGSEA. The CDR3 has 11 amino acids. After isolation, RNA underwent reverse transcription to generate cDNA as the sequencing template. The repertoire was sequenced with immunoSEQ multiplex PCR; TCRdb's copy has only in-frame clones and lacks some. The sample shows about 130,000 clones, roughly 58% of them seen only once.

The J gene is TRBJ2-7, the V gene TRBV29-1; no clear D. The receptor was derived from a human donor with alopecia areata. Here the sequenced sample was CD4+ T cells sorted from blood, taken at week 0. As DNA, the CDR3 is TGCAGCGTTGGAAACCTCTTCGAGCAGTACTTC. Translation: CSVGNLFEQYF.